The 24 T cell receptor beta chains listed next were all sequenced from one sample in a study of cytomegalovirus exposure and HLA in healthy donors. PCR used 60 Vbeta primers and 13 Jbeta primers. Profiling relied on immunoSEQ multiplex PCR, and the TCRdb table lists in-frame clones only, not all of them. The sample includes under 200,000 clones, roughly four fifths of them seen just once. The sequenced material came from PBMCs. The receptors stem from a young woman in good health and CMV-seropositive.

This clone was recorded once. This chain links TRBV6-1 with TRBJ2-4, with a possible D match to TRBD2 (6 bases). In germline, CDR1 is MNHNS, CDR2 SASEGT. Between the trimmed V and J ends, which lost 7 bases and 3 bases, there was a span of 10 bases. The CDR3 runs to 13 residues. Here the CDR3 reads CASTAGGKNIQYF. The CDR3 nucleotides read TGTGCCAGCACCGCCGGGGGCAAAAACATTCAGTACTTC.

CDR3 sequence: CASSTGFTEAFF. The CDR3 DNA sequence: TGTGCCAGTAGTACAGGGTTTACTGAAGCTTTCTTT. The chain uses TRBV19 and TRBJ1-1; D is perhaps TRBD1 (5 bases). The length of the CDR3 is 12 residues. Germline V gene data show CDR1 as LNHDA and CDR2 as SQIVND (reference sequence). V lost 4 bases to trimming and J lost 5 bases, with 8 bases between them.

This sequence joins TRBV4-2 and TRBJ2-3; 9 bases agree with TRBD1. The CDR3 extends over 18 amino acids. Germline V gene sequence: CDR1 LGHNA, CDR2 YNFKEQ. V dropped 4 bases and J dropped 4; count of bases not matched to a gene: 15. CDR3 nucleotide sequence: TGTGCCAGCAGCCCTCTTGATTCGGGACAGGGTAACTCAGATACGCAGTATTTT. It encodes CASSPLDSGQGNSDTQYF.

This clone was found a few times. V gene TRBV7-3 combines with J gene TRBJ2-1; 8 nucleotides match TRBD1. The length of the CDR3 is 14 residues. Germline CDR1 and CDR2: SGHTA and FQGTGA. Germline trimming cut 6 bases from V and 0 bases from J; bases unmatched to any gene: 1. The CDR3 spells CASRDRVSYNEQFF. CDR3 DNA: TGTGCCAGCAGGGACAGGGTCTCCTACAATGAGCAGTTCTTC.

The V gene is TRBV2, the J gene TRBJ2-5; D is unclear. CDR1 is SNHLY and CDR2 is FYNNEI in the germline V gene. The CDR3 loop spans 10 amino acids. V was shortened by 7 bases and J by 3 bases, with 3 bases between the two germline ends. CDR3 bases: TGTGCCAGCACCGAAGAGACCCAGTACTTC. Protein: CASTEETQYF. Looking up the rest from reference TRBV2 and TRBJ2-5 gives the full variable domain: EPEVTQTPSHQVTQMGQEVILRCVPISNHLYFYWYRQILGQKVEFLVSFYNNEISEKSEIFDDQFSVERPDGSNFTLKIRSTKLEDSAMYFCASTEETQYFGPGTRLLVL.

CDR3 nucleotides: TGCGCCAGCAGCAAAGGGGACATTGCCTACAATGAGCAGTTCTTC. Its protein is CASSKGDIAYNEQFF. This rearrangement joins TRBV5-1 to TRBJ2-1; the D gene is possibly TRBD1 (6 bases). V was cut by 4 bases and J by 2 bases, with 13 bases left in between. Germline values: CDR1 SGHRS, CDR2 YFSETQ. The CDR3 covers 15 residues.

The V call is TRBV5-4, the J call TRBJ1-6; D unclear. Trimming pared 9 bases from V and 0 bases from J, leaving 7 bases between. Germline-derived CDR1 and CDR2 are SGHNT and YYREEE (reference sequence). The CDR3 is 13 amino acids. CDR3 protein: CATWSSYNSPLHF. CDR3 nucleotides: TGTGCCACCTGGAGCTCCTATAATTCACCCCTCCACTTT.

In DNA form, the CDR3 reads TGTGCCAGCAGCTTGGGCAGGGGGTTTTACACTGAAGCTTTCTTT. Residues: CASSLGRGFYTEAFF. The chain joins TRBV11-2 to TRBJ1-1; 7 nucleotides agree with TRBD1. This CDR3 is 15 amino acids long. Germline CDR1 is SGHAT and CDR2 is FQNNGV. After removal of 3 bases from V and 3 bases from J, the junction contained 7 bases not matched to a gene.

The rearrangement links TRBV28 to TRBJ2-5, with no clear D. V was cut by 6 bases and J by 3 bases, with 8 bases left in between. The CDR3 contains 12 residues. The germline gives CDR1 MDHEN, CDR2 SYDVKM. The CDR3 spells CASSNPEETQYF. The DNA for the CDR3 is TGTGCCAGCAGCAACCCGGAAGAGACCCAGTACTTC. Full variable domain (missing parts from reference TRBV28 and TRBJ2-5): DVKVTQSSRYLVKRTGEKVFLECVQDMDHENMFWYRQDPGLGLRLIYFSYDVKMKEKGDIPEGYSVSREKKERFSLILESASTNQTSMYLCASSNPEETQYFGPGTRLLVL.

The chain employs TRBV19 and TRBJ1-5, with 8 bases fitting TRBD1. This CDR3 is built from 15 residues. Germline V lookup: CDR1 LNHDA, CDR2 SQIVND (reference sequence). V lost 6 bases, J lost 0 bases, and 4 bases stayed unmatched. CDR3 DNA sequence: TGTGCCAGTAGCTACGACAGGGGTAGCAATCAGCCCCAGCATTTT. Its protein is CASSYDRGSNQPQHF.

This chain uses TRBV7-2 with TRBJ2-5, with D maybe TRBD2 (7 bases). This CDR3 has 16 residues. V lost 6 bases to trimming and J lost 2 bases, with 19 bases between them. The germline CDR1 and CDR2 sequences are SGHTA and FQGNSA. In nucleotides, the CDR3 is TGTGCCAGCAGTCCACCGTCGGGGGGCGGTCAAGAGACCCAGTACTTC. Amino acids: CASSPPSGGGQETQYF.

The chain links TRBV15 to TRBJ2-7, with TRBD2 matching over 10 bases. Trimming removed 1 base from V and 7 bases from J; junction bases left unmatched: 7. Per germline, CDR1 LNHNV and CDR2 YYDKDF (reference sequence). CDR3 length: 15 residues. The CDR3: CATSRVSGGASEQYF. In DNA, the CDR3 is TGTGCCACCAGCAGAGTGAGCGGGGGGGCATCAGAGCAGTACTTC.

This chain joins TRBV5-6 and TRBJ1-6; 9 bases are shared with TRBD1. The germline V gene encodes CDR1 SGHDT and CDR2 YYEEEE. Germline trimming cut 0 bases from V and 4 bases from J; bases unmatched to any gene: 2. The CDR3 length is 16 residues. As DNA, the CDR3 is TGTGCCAGCAGCTTGGTGACAGGGGGATATAATTCACCCCTCCACTTT. Translation: CASSLVTGGYNSPLHF.

This rearrangement joins TRBV25-1 to TRBJ2-2; 11 nucleotides line up with TRBD2. CDR1 MGHDK and CDR2 SYGVNS come from the germline V gene. The V and J ends lost 3 bases and 2 bases, in that order; junction bases with no gene match: 5. This CDR3 is 17 amino acids long. CDR3 in DNA: TGTGCCAGCAGTGAGGTACTAGCGGGGGTCAACACCGGGGAGCTGTTTTTT. It specifies CASSEVLAGVNTGELFF.

The gene calls are TRBV6-5 and TRBJ2-3, with TRBD2 matching 9 bases. Germline lookup yields CDR1 MNHEY and CDR2 SVGAGI. CDR3 size: 16 residues. The J segment lost 3 bases and the V segment lost 0 bases, leaving 4 bases of the junction unmatched. The CDR3 sequence is CASSYSASGVTDTQYF. The CDR3, as DNA: TGTGCCAGCAGTTACTCGGCTAGCGGGGTAACAGATACGCAGTATTTT.

The chain employs TRBV30 and TRBJ2-1; no reliable D call. Germline-derived CDR1 and CDR2 are GTSNPN and SVGIG (reference sequence). V shed 3 bases and J shed 3 bases, with 6 bases lying between them. There are 12 residues in the CDR3. CDR3 residues: CAWSEFYNEQFF. The CDR3 DNA is TGTGCCTGGAGCGAGTTCTACAATGAGCAGTTCTTC.

The chain links TRBV10-3 to TRBJ1-2; 10 positions agree with TRBD1. CDR1 ENHRY and CDR2 SYGVKD come from the germline V gene. Trimming removed 10 bases from V and 6 bases from J; junction bases left unmatched: 2. This CDR3 comprises 11 residues. The CDR3, as DNA: TGTGCCACCGGGACAGGGGATGGCTACACCTTC. It translates to CATGTGDGYTF.

This chain connects TRBV30 to TRBJ1-1, with 9 bases lining up with TRBD1. The CDR3 contains 12 residues. CDR1 GTSNPN and CDR2 SVGIG come from the germline V gene (reference sequence). CDR3 residues: CAQDRGNTEAFF. In nucleotides, the CDR3 is TGTGCTCAGGACAGGGGGAACACTGAAGCTTTCTTT. The full variable domain, in which reference TRBV30 and TRBJ1-1 provide the parts outside the CDR3, is SQTIHQWPATLVQPVGSPLSLECTVEGTSNPNLYWYRQAAGRGLQLLFYSVGIGQISSEVPQNLSASRPQDRQFILSSKKLLLSDSGFYLCAQDRGNTEAFFGQGTRLTVV.

CDR3 in amino acids: CASRLDTGFGNTIYF. CDR3 DNA: TGTGCCAGCAGACTCGACACAGGGTTTGGAAACACCATATATTTT. This rearrangement joins TRBV6-1 to TRBJ1-3, with a tentative D call TRBD1 (6 bases). The CDR3 spans 15 residues. The ends were cut back, 6 bases at V and 3 bases at J, with 15 bases in the middle. The V gene's germline CDR1 is MNHNS and CDR2 SASEGT.

This CDR3 is CASSLSLLGSYNSPLHF. As DNA, the CDR3 is TGTGCCAGCAGTTTATCTCTGCTAGGCTCCTATAATTCACCCCTCCACTTT. The gene calls are TRBV27 and TRBJ1-6, with no clear D. The V end lost 0 bases, the J end lost 0 bases, and 9 bases lay between the germline ends. The CDR3 is 17 residues long. The germline CDR1 and CDR2 sequences are MNHEY and SMNVEV (reference sequence).

This sequence joins TRBV2 and TRBJ2-6; unclear D gene. The germline V gene has CDR1 SNHLY and CDR2 FYNNEI. Trimming removed 3 bases from V and 0 bases from J, with 9 bases in between. CDR3 size: 16 residues. CDR3 bases: TGTGCCAGCAGTGAGTATCTAACCTCTGGGGCCAACGTCCTGACTTTC. It codes for CASSEYLTSGANVLTF.

The gene calls are TRBV7-6 and TRBJ2-5; maybe TRBD2 (7 bases). The CDR3 loop spans 15 amino acids. The germline V gene has CDR1 SGHVS and CDR2 FNYEAQ. V dropped 6 bases and J dropped 9 bases, with 23 bases sitting between them. In nucleotides, the CDR3 is TGTGCCAGCAGGTTCGGCGCGGGGGCGGGGCTTGCCCAGTACTTC. The encoded protein is CASRFGAGAGLAQYF.

This sequence joins TRBV5-1 and TRBJ1-6; no definite D call. Germline V CDR1 and CDR2: SGHRS, YFSETQ. Between the trimmed V and J ends, which lost 4 bases and 7 bases, there was a span of 12 bases. The CDR3 totals 14 residues. The CDR3 region is CASSRVGENSPLHF. The DNA for the CDR3 is TGCGCCAGCAGCCGTGTCGGGGAAAATTCACCCCTCCACTTT.

This sequence joins TRBV5-6 and TRBJ2-1; the match to TRBD1 covers 8 bases. Germline V gives CDR1 SGHDT, CDR2 YYEEEE. The CDR3 contains 17 residues. V shed 4 bases, J shed 1 base, and the junction held 10 bases outside the gene matches. CDR3 nucleotides: TGTGCCAGCAGCCCAATAGTCGACAGGGGATCCTACAATGAGCAGTTCTTC. This sequence encodes CASSPIVDRGSYNEQFF.